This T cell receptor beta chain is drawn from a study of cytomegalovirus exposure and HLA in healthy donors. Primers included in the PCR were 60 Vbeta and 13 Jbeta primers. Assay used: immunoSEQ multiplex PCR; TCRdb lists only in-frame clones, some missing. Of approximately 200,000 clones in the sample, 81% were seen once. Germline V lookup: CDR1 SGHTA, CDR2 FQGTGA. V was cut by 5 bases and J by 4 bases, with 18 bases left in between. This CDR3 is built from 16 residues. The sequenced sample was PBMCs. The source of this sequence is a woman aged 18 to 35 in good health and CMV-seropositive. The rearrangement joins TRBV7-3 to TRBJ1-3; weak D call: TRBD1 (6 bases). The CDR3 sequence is CASSRYGQPRGNTIYF. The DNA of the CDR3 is TGTGCCAGCAGCCGCTACGGACAGCCGAGAGGAAACACCATATATTTT.